This TCR beta chain was retrieved from a study of blood T cells in healthy people across ages. Trimming pared 6 bases from V and 4 bases from J, leaving 16 bases between. In germline, CDR1 is MNHEY, CDR2 SVGEGT. The CDR3 length is 14 residues. A sample-barcoded 5' primer and a J-beta primer mix were used in a second PCR of roughly 6 to 12 cycles. TCRdb analysed the 5' RACE reads with MiXCR anew, one entry per CDR3 protein. The sample yields around 1.5 million distinct CDR3 sequences, roughly 59% seen once. The material sequenced was blood. This sequence was found in a young man in good health. The chain couples TRBV6-2 or TRBV6-3 to TRBJ2-7; TRBD1 is a possible D gene (6 bases). Here the CDR3 reads CASSDPGQTYEQYF. In DNA form, the CDR3 reads TGTGCCAGCAGCGATCCGGGACAAACATACGAGCAGTACTTC.